This is a list of T cell receptor beta chains from one sample in a study of blood T cell repertoires in COVID-19. The data were produced by immunoSEQ multiplex PCR, yet TCRdb's version contains in-frame clones alone and is incomplete. The sample contains tens of thousands of clones, 84% of which appear only once. Sequencing was carried out using peripheral blood. The receptors stem from a man aged 50 or older with COVID-19, enrolled during active disease. CDR3s include the opening cysteine and the closing phenylalanine or tryptophan. A D gene is named only where the DNA matches it firmly. Clone size, where shown, is once, few, many, or a class for clones that have expanded.

clone size	J gene	D gene	V gene	CDR3 protein	CDR3 DNA
once	TRBJ2-7	TRBD1	TRBV6-5	CASSYSGQGGSYEQYF	TGTGCCAGCAGTTACTCAGGACAGGGGGGGTCCTACGAGCAGTACTTC
-	TRBJ1-2	TRBD1	TRBV9	CASSPNTGGGLGYTF	TGTGCCAGCAGCCCGAATACAGGGGGGGGCCTTGGCTACACCTTC
-	TRBJ1-4	-	TRBV19	CASSIREGAATNEKLFF	TGTGCCAGTAGTATACGGGAGGGTGCCGCAACTAATGAAAAACTGTTTTTT
-	TRBJ1-5	-	TRBV5-6	CASSLEGAGPQHF	TGTGCCAGCAGCTTGGAAGGGGCCGGGCCCCAGCATTTT
-	TRBJ2-5	TRBD2	TRBV27	CASGTSGDETQYF	TGTGCCAGTGGGACTAGCGGGGACGAGACCCAGTACTTC
-	TRBJ1-1	TRBD1	TRBV19	CASTLTGMNTEAFF	TGTGCCAGTACGCTGACAGGGATGAACACTGAAGCTTTCTTT
-	TRBJ2-3	TRBD2	TRBV6-6	CASSPGGRLSTSTDTQYF	TGTGCCAGCAGTCCGGGAGGGAGACTATCAACCAGCACAGATACGCAGTATTTT
-	TRBJ2-1	-	TRBV5-5	CASIEIGDYYNEQFF	TGTGCCAGCATCGAAATCGGGGATTACTACAATGAGCAGTTCTTC
-	TRBJ1-5	-	TRBV29-1	CSVGERGGNQPQHF	TGCAGCGTAGGTGAAAGGGGTGGGAATCAGCCCCAGCATTTT
-	TRBJ2-7	TRBD2	TRBV5-6	CASKFWGGSEQYF	TGTGCCAGCAAGTTCTGGGGGGGGTCCGAGCAGTACTTC
-	TRBJ1-2	-	TRBV18	CASSPTGNYGYTF	TGTGCCAGCTCCCCAACAGGGAACTATGGCTACACCTTC
-	TRBJ2-7	-	TRBV7-9	CASSRRDISYEQYF	TGTGCCAGCAGCCGAAGAGACATTTCCTACGAGCAGTACTTC
-	TRBJ1-6	-	TRBV9	CASSVGGSPLHF	TGTGCCAGCAGCGTAGGAGGATCACCCCTCCACTTT
once	TRBJ2-3	TRBD2	TRBV2	CASSESGGPAYTQYF	TGTGCCAGCAGTGAAAGCGGGGGCCCCGCATATACGCAGTATTTT
once	TRBJ1-1	TRBD1	TRBV29-1	CSVTGGNTEAFF	TGCAGCGTGACAGGGGGCAACACTGAAGCTTTCTTT
-	TRBJ1-2	-	TRBV5-6	CASSSWGLANYGYTF	TGTGCCAGCAGCTCCTGGGGGCTGGCGAACTATGGCTACACCTTC
-	TRBJ1-5	-	TRBV6-4	CASSAGEGQPQHF	TGTGCCAGCAGTGCAGGGGAGGGTCAGCCCCAGCATTTT
-	TRBJ2-1	-	TRBV10-1	CASSAPLGGIYNEQFF	TGCGCCAGCAGCGCACCTCTAGGCGGAATATACAATGAGCAGTTCTTC
-	TRBJ2-7	-	TRBV4-2	CASSQDTSYEQYF	TGTGCCAGCAGCCAAGACACATCCTACGAGCAGTACTTC
-	TRBJ1-1	TRBD1	TRBV18	CASSRTGGGESEAFF	TGTGCCAGCTCACGGACAGGGGGAGGCGAGAGTGAAGCTTTCTTT
-	TRBJ1-1	-	TRBV12-3/TRBV12-4	CASRGGLEAFF	TGTGCCAGCAGGGGGGGTCTTGAAGCTTTCTTT
-	TRBJ2-1	TRBD2	TRBV11-2	CASSSSGRGGAPPQFF	TGTGCCAGCAGCTCTAGTGGTCGCGGGGGGGCCCCGCCGCAGTTCTTC
-	TRBJ2-1	TRBD2	TRBV4-2	CASSLTLAGGNNEQFF	TGTGCCAGCAGCCTGACCCTAGCGGGGGGAAACAATGAGCAGTTCTTC
-	TRBJ2-5	TRBD1	TRBV6-1	CASSDGQGQTQYF	TGTGCCAGCAGTGACGGACAGGGACAGACCCAGTACTTC
few	TRBJ1-2	-	TRBV6-5	CASSKEGNYGYTF	TGTGCCAGCAGCAAGGAGGGTAACTATGGCTACACCTTC
once	TRBJ1-4	TRBD1	TRBV11-2	CASSLGTGAEKLFF	TGTGCCAGCAGCTTAGGGACAGGGGCCGAAAAACTGTTTTTT
-	TRBJ2-7	TRBD1	TRBV14	CASSQKRGTGDYEQYF	TGTGCCAGCAGCCAAAAAAGAGGGACAGGAGACTACGAGCAGTACTTC
once	TRBJ2-7	-	TRBV21-1	CASSGHRGSYEQYF	TGTGCCAGCAGTGGGCACCGGGGCTCCTACGAGCAGTACTTC
-	TRBJ2-3	TRBD2	TRBV19	CASSIGRLAGGADTQYF	TGTGCCAGTAGTATCGGAAGACTAGCGGGGGGGGCCGATACGCAGTATTTT
once	TRBJ2-3	TRBD2	TRBV7-2	CASSPQGLAATDTQYF	TGTGCCAGCAGCCCCCAAGGACTAGCGGCGACAGATACGCAGTATTTT
once	TRBJ1-2	-	TRBV28	CASSFPDYGYTF	TGTGCCAGCAGTTTCCCCGACTATGGCTACACCTTC
medium-sized	TRBJ1-2	-	TRBV6-5	CASSDSDNPYGYTF	TGTGCCAGCAGTGACTCGGACAATCCTTATGGCTACACCTTC
-	TRBJ2-2	TRBD2	TRBV7-3	CASSPLVGTSGTGELFF	TGTGCCAGCAGCCCACTCGTAGGGACTAGCGGGACCGGGGAGCTGTTTTTT
-	TRBJ2-2	-	TRBV6-5	CASSYPGGINTGELFF	TGTGCCAGCAGTTACCCCGGAGGGATCAACACCGGGGAGCTGTTTTTT
-	TRBJ1-4	TRBD1	TRBV27	CASSSTGWTNEKLFF	TGTGCCAGCAGCTCGACAGGGTGGACTAATGAAAAACTGTTTTTT